The 9 T cell receptor beta chains reported below all come from one sample, sequenced in a study of T-cell reconstitution after alpha-beta-depleted transplantation in children. This sample's TCRbeta library carried unique molecular identifier barcodes. A single record per CDR3 protein comes from TCRdb applying MiXCR to the PCR reads. The repertoire holds approximately 980,000 distinct CDR3 sequences, with roughly 29% as singletons. The material was PBMCs, mostly from graft donor cells, obtained 360 days after TCRalphabeta/CD19-depleted stem cell transplant. The receptors come from a boy in the first two years of life who had a stem cell transplant for SCID, so the T cells may come from the graft donor.

This clonotype was recorded a few times. The V gene is TRBV5-1, the J gene TRBJ2-7; 7 bases map to TRBD1. V lost 5 bases, J lost 2 bases, and 7 bases stayed unmatched. In germline, CDR1 is SGHRS, CDR2 YFSETQ. The CDR3 totals 14 residues. CDR3 region: CASSSRDSPYEQYF. In DNA form, the CDR3 reads TGCGCCAGCAGTTCACGGGACAGCCCCTACGAGCAGTACTTC.

The V call is TRBV11-2, the J call TRBJ1-2; TRBD1 agrees at 8 bases. The ends lost 4 bases at V and 7 bases at J; junction bases unmatched: 8. The germline V gene encodes CDR1 SGHAT and CDR2 FQNNGV. The CDR3 covers 14 residues. The CDR3 region is CASSSRQGKGGYTF. The CDR3 nucleotides read TGTGCCAGCAGCTCCCGACAGGGGAAGGGTGGCTACACCTTC.

The chain combines TRBV5-6 with TRBJ1-2, with a weak D call TRBD1 (6 bases). V was shortened by 2 bases and J by 5 bases, with 16 bases between the two germline ends. Germline CDR1 is SGHDT and CDR2 is YYEEEE. This CDR3 is built from 15 residues. The CDR3, as DNA: TGTGCCAGCAGCTTTTTAGGGGGGGAGAAGTATGGCTACACCTTC. It specifies CASSFLGGEKYGYTF.

This clonotype has a count of ten or more. The genes are TRBV5-1 and TRBJ2-7; unclear D gene. V lost 1 base, J lost 4 bases, and 6 bases lay in between. The CDR3 is 12 residues long. Per the germline V gene, CDR1 is SGHRS and CDR2 is YFSETQ. CDR3 in amino acids: CASSLFPYEQYF. In nucleotides, the CDR3 is TGCGCCAGCAGCTTGTTTCCGTACGAGCAGTACTTC.

The chain is built from TRBV20-1 and TRBJ2-5; D might be TRBD2 (6 bases). Germline V gene lookup returns CDR1 DFQATT and CDR2 SNEGSKA (reference sequence). The CDR3 extends over 16 amino acids. The germline V and J ends were trimmed by 0 bases and 5 bases, with 19 bases remaining between them. CDR3 coding DNA: TGCAGTGCTAGAGATCCGACGGGACTCAATGGGGAGACCCAGTACTTC. As protein: CSARDPTGLNGETQYF.

This clonotype was observed a handful of times. V and J are TRBV4-1 and TRBJ2-2; D is possibly TRBD1 (6 bases). Trimming took 4 bases from V and 6 from J, leaving 15 bases between them. The CDR3 is 15 residues long. The germline CDR1 and CDR2 sequences are MGHRA and YSYEKL. The CDR3 spells CASSPGTGYSGELFF. DNA for the CDR3: TGCGCCAGCAGCCCCGGCACAGGGTACTCCGGGGAGCTGTTTTTT.

The gene calls are TRBV12-3 or TRBV12-4 and TRBJ2-1; D is possibly TRBD1 (5 bases). Between the trimmed V and J ends, which lost 4 bases and 9 bases, there was a span of 10 bases. The CDR3 sequence is 12 residues long. CDR3 region: CASSSGHGEQFF. CDR3 sequence (DNA): TGTGCCAGCAGTTCCGGACACGGTGAGCAGTTCTTC.

This clonotype came up a few times. This chain joins TRBV5-1 and TRBJ2-3; tentatively, D is TRBD1 (6 bases). The CDR3 consists of 16 residues. Germline loops: CDR1 SGHRS, CDR2 YFSETQ. V was shortened by 4 bases and J by 2 bases, with 17 bases between the two germline ends. The CDR3 sequence: CASSPLGQIDTDTQYF. CDR3 bases: TGCGCCAGCAGCCCCCTTGGACAGATAGACACAGATACGCAGTATTTT.

The chain joins TRBV29-1 to TRBJ2-1; perhaps TRBD2 as D (6 bases). V lost 4 bases and J 0 bases, leaving 10 bases between the germline ends. Germline V gene data show CDR1 as SQVTM and CDR2 as ANQGSEA. CDR3 length: 14 amino acids. The CDR3 DNA is TGCAGCGTTGTGGGGGGAGGCTCCTACAATGAGCAGTTCTTC. Translated, it gives CSVVGGGSYNEQFF.